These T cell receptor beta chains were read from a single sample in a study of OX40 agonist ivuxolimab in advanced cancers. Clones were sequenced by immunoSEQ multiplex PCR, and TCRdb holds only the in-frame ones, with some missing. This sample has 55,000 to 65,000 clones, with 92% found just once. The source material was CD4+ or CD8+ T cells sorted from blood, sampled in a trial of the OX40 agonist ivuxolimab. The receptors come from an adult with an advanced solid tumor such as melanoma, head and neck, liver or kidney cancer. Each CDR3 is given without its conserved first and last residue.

CDR3 protein: ASSLTGAPMEQY; V gene: TRBV27; J gene: TRBJ2-7
CDR3 protein: ASRSGTGITEAF; V gene: TRBV28; J gene: TRBJ1-1
CDR3 protein: ASSPRGADRGYT; V gene: TRBV9; J gene: TRBJ1-2
CDR3 protein: ASSFSTGELF; V gene: TRBV11-2; J gene: TRBJ2-2
CDR3 protein: ASSLIMGNEQF; V gene: TRBV5-8; J gene: TRBJ2-1
CDR3 protein: ASSLFRVSYEQY; V gene: TRBV28; J gene: TRBJ2-7
CDR3 protein: ASRGPDLNYGYT; V gene: TRBV6-5; J gene: TRBJ1-2
CDR3 protein: ASSQFLVVNTGELF; V gene: TRBV16; J gene: TRBJ2-2
CDR3 protein: AWSVRVGVDQPQH; V gene: TRBV30; J gene: TRBJ1-5
CDR3 protein: ASSFTGGPYEQY; V gene: TRBV28; J gene: TRBJ2-7
CDR3 protein: ASSLALYEQY; V gene: TRBV7-9; J gene: TRBJ2-7
CDR3 protein: SVGSPGADGF; V gene: TRBV29-1; J gene: TRBJ1-1
CDR3 protein: ASSQTAGELGNTEAF; V gene: TRBV28; J gene: TRBJ1-1